This section outlines one T cell receptor (beta chain) sequence together with its context. The antigen remains unidentified. With 1 base removed from V and 0 bases from J, the gap between germline ends came to 10 bases. The CDR3 is 16 amino acids. Germline CDR1 and CDR2: MGHRA and YSYEKL. Libraries were prepared by immunoSEQ multiplex PCR; TCRdb keeps only in-frame clonotypes and omits some of them. The sample holds about 92,000 clones; around 86% are singletons and the top ten take 15% to 17%. Only patients with spare fresh-frozen tumor and over two years of follow-up were included. None of the glioblastoma patients had an isocitrate dehydrogenase mutation. The sample belongs to a study of glioma-infiltrating T cells after dendritic cell vaccination. Whole-study findings and limits: TCR clonality showed no direct relationship with survival.

The material was blood, obtained before dendritic cell vaccination. This chain joins TRBV4-1 and TRBJ2-4, with D tentatively TRBD2 (5 bases). The receptor was derived from a human donor with glioblastoma. Written as DNA, the CDR3 is TGCGCCAGCAGCCAAGTCGGGGTTCTAGCCAAAAACATTCAGTACTTC. It codes for CASSQVGVLAKNIQYF.